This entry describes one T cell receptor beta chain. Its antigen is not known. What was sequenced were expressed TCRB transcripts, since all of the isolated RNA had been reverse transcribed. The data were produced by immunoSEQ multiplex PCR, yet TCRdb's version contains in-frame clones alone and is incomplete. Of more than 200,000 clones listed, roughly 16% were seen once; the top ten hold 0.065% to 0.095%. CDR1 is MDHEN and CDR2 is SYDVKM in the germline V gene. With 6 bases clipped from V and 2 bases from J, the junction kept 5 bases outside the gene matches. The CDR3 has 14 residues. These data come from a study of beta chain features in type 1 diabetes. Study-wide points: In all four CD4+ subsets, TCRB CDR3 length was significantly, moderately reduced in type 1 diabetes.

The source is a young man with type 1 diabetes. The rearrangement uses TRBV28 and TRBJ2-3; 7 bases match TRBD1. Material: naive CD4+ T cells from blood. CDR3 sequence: CASRTGTDTDTQYF. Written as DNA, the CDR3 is TGTGCCAGCAGGACCGGGACAGACACAGATACGCAGTATTTT. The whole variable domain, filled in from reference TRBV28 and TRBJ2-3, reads DVKVTQSSRYLVKRTGEKVFLECVQDMDHENMFWYRQDPGLGLRLIYFSYDVKMKEKGDIPEGYSVSREKKERFSLILESASTNQTSMYLCASRTGTDTDTQYFGPGTRLTVL.